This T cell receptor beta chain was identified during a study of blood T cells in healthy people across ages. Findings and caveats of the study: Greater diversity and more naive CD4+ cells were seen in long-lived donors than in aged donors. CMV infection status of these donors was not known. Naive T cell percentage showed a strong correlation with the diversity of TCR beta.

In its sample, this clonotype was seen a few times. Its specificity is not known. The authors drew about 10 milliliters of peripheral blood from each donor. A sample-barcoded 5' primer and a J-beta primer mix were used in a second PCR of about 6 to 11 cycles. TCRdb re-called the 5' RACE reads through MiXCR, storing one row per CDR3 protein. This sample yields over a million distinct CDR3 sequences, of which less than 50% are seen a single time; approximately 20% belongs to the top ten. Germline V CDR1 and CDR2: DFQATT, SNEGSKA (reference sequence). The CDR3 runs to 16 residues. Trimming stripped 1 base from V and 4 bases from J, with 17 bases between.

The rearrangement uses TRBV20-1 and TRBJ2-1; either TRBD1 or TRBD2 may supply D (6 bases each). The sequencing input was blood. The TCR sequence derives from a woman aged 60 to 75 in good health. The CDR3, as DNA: TGCAGTGCTAGAGGGGGGGCGGGACAAAGGTACAATGAGCAGTTCTTC. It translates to CSARGGAGQRYNEQFF.